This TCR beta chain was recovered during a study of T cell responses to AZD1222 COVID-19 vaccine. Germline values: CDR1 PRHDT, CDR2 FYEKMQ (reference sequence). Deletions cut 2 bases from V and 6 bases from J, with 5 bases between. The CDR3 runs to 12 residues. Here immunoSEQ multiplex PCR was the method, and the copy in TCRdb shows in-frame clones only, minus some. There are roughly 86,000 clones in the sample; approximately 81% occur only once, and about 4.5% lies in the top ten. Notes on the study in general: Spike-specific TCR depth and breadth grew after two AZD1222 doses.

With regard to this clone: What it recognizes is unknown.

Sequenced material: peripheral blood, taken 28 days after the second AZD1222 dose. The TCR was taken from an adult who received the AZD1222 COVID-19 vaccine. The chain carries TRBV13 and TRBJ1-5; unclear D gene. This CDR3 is CASSLWGQPQHF. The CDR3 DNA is TGTGCCAGCAGCTTATGGGGTCAGCCCCAGCATTTT.